This entry concerns a single T cell receptor (beta chain). Sequenced by immunoSEQ multiplex PCR; TCRdb stores in-frame clones only, minus some. The top ten hold about 2.5% of the sample, which has more than 65,000 clones, roughly nine tenths seen once. Germline CDR1 and CDR2: SGHTA and FQGNSA. The CDR3 is made up of 15 amino acids. The trim removed 5 bases at V and 4 bases at J, leaving 3 bases unmatched. This sample was included in a study of T cell clones after liver transplantation. Turning to the study itself: In this trial, immunosuppression withdrawal was attempted within 2 years of liver transplant. HCV positivity affected three of eight recipients; the rest lacked autoimmune or viral indications.

The chain carries TRBV7-2 and TRBJ2-3; 13 bases agree with TRBD2. This material consisted of CD4+ T cells from blood, taken before liver transplant. This receptor was taken from a human donor who received a liver transplant. The CDR3 loop is CASSRTSGSADTQYF. The CDR3 nucleotides read TGTGCCAGCAGCAGGACTAGCGGGAGCGCAGATACGCAGTATTTT.